This T cell receptor beta chain derives from a study of graft-versus-host responses after intestinal transplantation. Across the whole study: Each transplant was multivisceral, liver-intestinal, or isolated intestinal. Among the recipients, all got anti-thymocyte globulin induction and then tacrolimus and steroids for about 3 years.

Germline CDR1 reads MNHEY; CDR2 reads SMNVEV (reference sequence). This CDR3 region has 15 residues. V gave up 3 bases and J gave up 3 bases, with 12 bases separating them. Profiled with immunoSEQ multiplex PCR; TCRdb holds only in-frame clones, not every one. The table shows 85,000 to 100,000 clones, with about 92% occurring only once. Details on this clone: As yet, its antigen is unknown.

This TCR derives from a human donor who received an intestinal transplant. The sequencing used unstimulated CD8+ T cells sorted from spleen or lymph node cells, collected before intestinal transplant. The V gene is TRBV27, the J gene TRBJ1-5; tentatively, D is TRBD1 (5 bases). CDR3 loop: CASSFSGFANQPQHF. CDR3 coding DNA: TGTGCCAGCAGTTTTTCAGGGTTCGCCAATCAGCCCCAGCATTTT.